These T cell receptor beta chains were read from a single sample in a study of identical twins. Each CDR3 protein gets one entry after TCRdb re-called the 5' RACE reads with MiXCR. The sample includes some 96,000 distinct CDR3 sequences, 5.9% seen only once; the top ten take about 12%. Source material: memory T cells sorted from blood. The source of these receptors is a woman in her 50s in good health. Both conserved end residues are part of each CDR3. Each record gives: V gene, clone size, J gene, D gene, CDR3 DNA, CDR3 protein. The D gene is left open where the match is weak. Clone sizes are given selectively: once, few, many, or a class where the clone is expanded.

TRBV24-1	NA	TRBJ1-5	TRBD1	TGTGCCACCAGTGATGCCACAGGGGAGACTCAGCCCCAGCATTTT	CATSDATGETQPQHF
TRBV7-2	many	TRBJ2-3	TRBD2	TGTGCCAGCAGCTTATCGCCCGGGAGGGTTGGAGATACGCAGTATTTT	CASSLSPGRVGDTQYF
TRBV6-1	many	TRBJ2-4	NA	TGTGCCAGCACCCCTATGGGTGTAACAGGGTATGGCATTCAGTACTTC	CASTPMGVTGYGIQYF
TRBV9	few	TRBJ2-2	NA	TGTGCCAGCAGCGTTAGCGGATACACCGGGGAGCTGTTTTTT	CASSVSGYTGELFF
TRBV5-1	many	TRBJ2-3	NA	TGCGCCAGCAGTGGGGGCGGGAGAGACACAGATACGCAGTATTTT	CASSGGGRDTDTQYF
TRBV7-2	few	TRBJ2-2	NA	TGTGCCAGCAGCTTAGGGGGATACACCGGGGAGCTGTTTTTT	CASSLGGYTGELFF
TRBV11-2	many	TRBJ2-2	NA	TGTGCCAGCAGCTTTTTGTCAGCAAACACCGGGGAGCTGTTTTTT	CASSFLSANTGELFF
TRBV7-8	many	TRBJ2-4	TRBD2	TGTGCCAGCAGCTTAGCAACCGGGACTAGCGGGAACCGACGGTACTTC	CASSLATGTSGNRRYF
TRBV14	NA	TRBJ1-1	NA	TGTGCCAGCAGCCAAGTAGTAGGTCGATCCGAAGCTTTCTTT	CASSQVVGRSEAFF
TRBV9	NA	TRBJ2-2	TRBD2	TGTGCCAGCAGCCTATTCAGCGGGAGGGCCACCGGGGAGCTGTTTTTT	CASSLFSGRATGELFF
TRBV10-2	many	TRBJ1-4	TRBD1	TGCGCCAGCAACCCTGCAGGACAGGGGTTGGAAAAACTGTTTTTT	CASNPAGQGLEKLFF
TRBV5-6	NA	TRBJ2-7	TRBD2	TGTGCCAGCATGGGGGACTACCAGAGGGGCGAGCAGTACTTC	CASMGDYQRGEQYF
TRBV2	many	TRBJ2-2	TRBD1	TGTGGAGGCCGGACAGGATACACCGGGGAGCTGTTTTTT	CGGRTGYTGELFF
TRBV7-2	many	TRBJ2-2	NA	TGTGCCAGCAGCTCCTGGTTGGGGGAGCTGTTTTTT	CASSSWLGELFF
TRBV11-2	many	TRBJ1-1	NA	TGTGCCAGCAGCTTAGTCCTGAACACTGAAGCTTTCTTT	CASSLVLNTEAFF
TRBV5-5	few	TRBJ2-3	NA	TGTGCCAGCAGCTTGGGGGACCGGGACCGAGGGTATTTT	CASSLGDRDRGYF
TRBV3-1	many	TRBJ2-1	NA	TGTGCCAGCAGCCAAGGGGTGGAGTCCTACAATGAGCAGTTCTTC	CASSQGVESYNEQFF
TRBV13	few	TRBJ2-5	TRBD2	TGTGCCAGCAGCTCGATCCCTTCTAGCGGGAGTCGGGAGACCCAGTACTTC	CASSSIPSSGSRETQYF
TRBV7-9	NA	TRBJ2-4	TRBD1	TGTGCCAGCAGCTTCTGGCAGGGGGCGAACAAAAACATTCAGTACTTC	CASSFWQGANKNIQYF
TRBV7-9	many	TRBJ2-7	NA	TGTGCCAGCAGCTTAGAGGCCGAGCAGTACTTC	CASSLEAEQYF
TRBV5-1	many	TRBJ2-2	NA	TGCGCCAGCAGCTTGGACGGACTGAAGAACACCGGGGAGCTGTTTTTT	CASSLDGLKNTGELFF
TRBV5-1	many	TRBJ2-4	TRBD2	TGCGCCAGCAGTCTAACCGGGGGGAAAAACATTCAGTACTTC	CASSLTGGKNIQYF
TRBV7-9	many	TRBJ2-7	TRBD1	TGTGCCAGCAGCTTGACTATTGGGACAGGTTCGGGCGAGCAGTACTTC	CASSLTIGTGSGEQYF
TRBV4-1	NA	TRBJ1-5	TRBD1	TGCGCCAGCAGCCCGGCCGGACAGGGGTTTAGCAATCAGCCCCAGCATTTT	CASSPAGQGFSNQPQHF
TRBV24-1	many	TRBJ1-2	NA	TGTGCCACCAGTGATGGATTATGGGGCTACACCTTC	CATSDGLWGYTF
TRBV24-1	many	TRBJ2-3	TRBD2	TGTGCCACCAGTGATCCGATCCGGGAGGGCCACACAGATACGCAGTATTTT	CATSDPIREGHTDTQYF
TRBV7-9	many	TRBJ2-1	NA	TGTGCCAGCAGCCCCTGGGCGCCCTACAATGAGCAGTTCTTC	CASSPWAPYNEQFF
TRBV3-1	many	TRBJ2-1	TRBD2	TGTGCCAGCAGCCAAGATGTATTAGCGGGATATGAGCAGTTCTTC	CASSQDVLAGYEQFF
TRBV4-2	few	TRBJ2-2	NA	TGTGCCAGCAGCCAAGGAATCACCGGGGAGCTGTTTTTT	CASSQGITGELFF
TRBV11-1	NA	TRBJ2-5	NA	TGTGCCAGCAGCTCCGACACTTACCAAGAGACCCAGTACTTC	CASSSDTYQETQYF
TRBV11-3	few	TRBJ2-1	TRBD2	TGTGCCAGCAGCCCTTCGACTGGGGCTAGCGGGAGCAATGAGCAGTTCTTC	CASSPSTGASGSNEQFF
TRBV15	many	TRBJ1-1	TRBD1	TGTGCCACCAGCAGAGATAGGGGGCAAGCTTTCTTT	CATSRDRGQAFF
TRBV6-5	many	TRBJ1-2	NA	TGTGCCAGCAGTTATTTTCTCCAGGGTAACTATGGCTACACCTTC	CASSYFLQGNYGYTF
TRBV25-1	many	TRBJ2-6	NA	TGTGCCAGCAGTTCCGGGTCTGGGGCCAACGTCCTGACTTTC	CASSSGSGANVLTF
TRBV19	few	TRBJ2-5	TRBD2	TGTGCCAGTAGTTCGACATTAGCGGGACCAGAGACCCAGTACTTC	CASSSTLAGPETQYF
TRBV29-1	many	TRBJ2-1	NA	TGCAGCGTTGATCGGGCTAGGAATGAGCAGTTCTTC	CSVDRARNEQFF
TRBV19	few	TRBJ1-1	NA	TGTGCCAGTAGTCCCGGTGGGATCCCTGAAGCTTTCTTT	CASSPGGIPEAFF
TRBV24-1	many	TRBJ1-1	NA	TGTGCCACCAGTGACCTACAGGGCTTTGAAGCTTTCTTT	CATSDLQGFEAFF
TRBV20-1	many	TRBJ1-2	TRBD1	TGCAGTGCTAGGGGACAGGCGATACCCTATGGCTACACCTTC	CSARGQAIPYGYTF
TRBV10-2	few	TRBJ2-1	NA	TGCGCCAGCAGTACAGGACTGGAATTGAATGAGCAGTTCTTC	CASSTGLELNEQFF
TRBV7-9	many	TRBJ2-3	NA	TGTGCCAGCAGCTCAGGACTGACAATATCGCAGTATTTT	CASSSGLTISQYF
TRBV6-1	few	TRBJ1-5	NA	TGTGCCAGCAGTGAAACCCAGCCCCAGCATTTT	CASSETQPQHF
TRBV20-1	many	TRBJ1-1	TRBD1	TGCAGTGCCAAGGGACAGGCGATGAACACTGAAGCTTTCTTT	CSAKGQAMNTEAFF
TRBV20-1	many	TRBJ2-3	TRBD2	TGCAGTGCTAGAGGGACGCGGGGGGCCGGGACAGATACGCAGTATTTT	CSARGTRGAGTDTQYF
TRBV4-1	NA	TRBJ2-2	TRBD2	TGCGCCAGCAGCCAAGTTGAGCGGGGCACCGGGGAGCTGTTTTTT	CASSQVERGTGELFF
TRBV4-2	many	TRBJ2-7	NA	TGTGCCAGCAGCCAAGATCTTGTAGGTGAGCAGTACTTC	CASSQDLVGEQYF
TRBV28	NA	TRBJ2-3	NA	TGTGCCAGCATTGATCGATCCAGGGACACAGATACGCAGTATTTT	CASIDRSRDTDTQYF
TRBV5-1	many	TRBJ2-2	NA	TGCGCCAGCAGCTTGCAATCGGCCGGGGAGCTGTTTTTT	CASSLQSAGELFF
TRBV5-1	many	TRBJ1-1	NA	TGCGCCAGCAGCCTGGGGCTTTTGAACACTGAAGCTTTCTTT	CASSLGLLNTEAFF
TRBV7-2	NA	TRBJ2-5	TRBD2	TGTGCCAGCAGCCCCGACGGGACTAGCGGGACATTTGGAAAGACCCAGTACTTC	CASSPDGTSGTFGKTQYF
TRBV28	many	TRBJ2-2	NA	TGTGCCAGCAGTTTACAGGCCGGGGAGCTGTTTTTT	CASSLQAGELFF
TRBV6-6	NA	TRBJ2-5	TRBD2	TGTGCCAGCCGCCGCGGGGGAGTCGGGGGGGAGACCCAGTACTTC	CASRRGGVGGETQYF